Each of the 22 T cell receptor beta chains below was sequenced from the same sample in a study of T-cell reconstitution after alpha-beta-depleted transplantation in children. TCRbeta library construction was performed incorporating unique molecular identifiers. MiXCR was run by TCRdb on the PCR reads, yielding one entry per CDR3 protein. The table has around 87,000 distinct CDR3 sequences, 8% to 9% seen once; the top ten hold 5.5% to 8.5%. The sequencing used PBMCs from the stem cell graft donor, collected from the stem cell graft. The receptors come from a human donor who donated a stem cell graft to a child with congenital amegakaryocytic thrombocytopenia.

To note about this clonotype: A clone one base away is much larger, so this may be a read error. The chain couples TRBV5-6 to TRBJ1-2; D may be TRBD1 (5 bases). CDR1 is SGHDT and CDR2 is YYEEEE in the germline V gene. The CDR3 spans 13 residues. CDR3 region: CASIPRVGYGHTF. CDR3 in DNA: TGTGCCAGCATTCCCAGGGTAGGCTATGGCCACACCTTC.

On this clonotype itself: One end of the junction varies from germline; a read error may be responsible. The chain employs TRBV12-3 or TRBV12-4 and TRBJ2-5; TRBD2 might be the D (7 bases). This CDR3 contains 16 residues. The CDR3 region is CATSSGRGGDQETQYF. The DNA of the CDR3 is TGTGCCACCAGTTCGGGGAGGGGGGGGGACCAAGAGACCCAGTACTTC.

This clonotype was observed many times. The rearrangement links TRBV7-2 to TRBJ2-3; TRBD2 might be the D (5 bases). Trimming took off 3 bases at V and 0 bases at J, with 10 bases between the two ends. The germline V gene has CDR1 SGHTA and CDR2 FQGNSA. The CDR3 totals 15 residues. The CDR3 DNA follows: TGTGCCAGCAGCTTTGGAGCGGTGAGCACAGATACGCAGTATTTT. This encodes CASSFGAVSTDTQYF.

This clonotype was detected many times. This chain links TRBV3-1 with TRBJ1-2; TRBD1 matches 8 bases. There are 12 residues in the CDR3. Germline V gene sequence: CDR1 LGHDT, CDR2 YNNKEL (reference sequence). J lost 3 bases, V lost 10 bases, and 4 bases had no gene match. The CDR3 reads CATLDRDYGYTF. Written as DNA, the CDR3 is TGTGCCACCTTGGACAGGGACTATGGCTACACCTTC.

This clonotype was counted a few times. The CDR3 loop is CASSPWDLTEAFF. The CDR3 coding sequence is TGTGCCAGCAGTCCCTGGGACCTCACTGAAGCTTTCTTT. This chain uses TRBV27 with TRBJ1-1, with D maybe TRBD1 (5 bases). V was clipped by 5 bases and J by 4 bases, with 11 bases between them. Germline values: CDR1 MNHEY, CDR2 SMNVEV (reference sequence). The CDR3 is 13 amino acids.

This clonotype was seen at least ten times. This chain links TRBV9 with TRBJ1-2; possibly TRBD1 for D (6 bases). V shed 0 bases and J shed 0 bases, with 18 bases lying between them. Germline values: CDR1 SGDLS, CDR2 YYNGEE. This CDR3 is built from 18 residues. CDR3 protein: CASSVDMGHPRANYGYTF. The CDR3 nucleotides are TGTGCCAGCAGCGTAGATATGGGACACCCCCGTGCTAACTATGGCTACACCTTC.

This clonotype was counted at least ten times. The chain uses TRBV20-1 and TRBJ1-1, with D possibly TRBD1 on 5 matching bases. CDR1 and CDR2 (germline): DFQATT, SNEGSKA (reference sequence). Trimming shortened V by 5 bases and J by 4 bases, and 11 bases separated the two germline ends. The CDR3 has 12 amino acids. The CDR3 nucleotides are TGCAGTGCTCGACAGTGGGGCACTGAAGCTTTCTTT. Translation gives CSARQWGTEAFF.

The rearrangement uses TRBV11-3 and TRBJ2-3, with D perhaps matching TRBD1 (5 bases). V lost 2 bases and J lost 3, with 9 bases in between. This CDR3 contains 14 residues. Germline V gene lookup returns CDR1 SGHNT and CDR2 YENEEA. CDR3 region: CASSLQGPTDTQYF. The CDR3 DNA sequence: TGTGCCAGCAGCTTACAGGGTCCTACAGATACGCAGTATTTT.

This clonotype was observed many times. The genes are TRBV10-3 and TRBJ2-3; D is possibly TRBD2 (6 bases). The CDR3 has 15 amino acids. The V gene's germline CDR1 is ENHRY and CDR2 SYGVKD. The V gene lost 4 bases and the J gene lost 0 bases, with 11 bases spanning the gap. The CDR3 reads CAISGGAESTDTQYF. The CDR3 DNA reads as TGTGCCATCAGTGGCGGGGCCGAAAGCACAGATACGCAGTATTTT.

This clonotype was seen many times. The chain is built from TRBV7-8 and TRBJ1-5, with 8 bases that match TRBD1. Germline CDR1 SGHVS, CDR2 FQNEAQ. V shed 3 bases, J shed 5 bases, and the junction held 9 bases outside the gene matches. The CDR3 has 16 residues. The CDR3 spells CASSFAGQGLHQPQHF. CDR3 in DNA: TGTGCCAGCAGCTTTGCCGGACAGGGACTACATCAGCCCCAGCATTTT. Supplemented by reference TRBV7-8 and TRBJ1-5, the full variable domain reads GAGVSQSPRYKVAKRGQDVALRCDPISGHVSLFWYQQALGQGPEFLTYFQNEAQLDKSGLPSDRFFAERPEGSVSTLKIQRTQQEDSAVYLCASSFAGQGLHQPQHFGDGTRLSIL.

This clonotype was seen at least ten times. The chain carries TRBV27 and TRBJ2-7; 7 bases are a match to TRBD2. Germline-derived CDR1 and CDR2 are MNHEY and SMNVEV (reference sequence). The CDR3 contains 14 residues. V lost 5 bases to trimming and J lost 7 bases; unmatched junction nucleotides: 11. CDR3 nucleotide sequence: TGTGCCAGCAGTCCATCCCCGGGAGGCCTGGAGCAGTACTTC. This encodes CASSPSPGGLEQYF.

CDR3 sequence: CASSDGRDMSSYNEQFF. CDR3 DNA: TGTGCCAGCAGCGACGGCCGGGACATGAGCTCCTACAATGAGCAGTTCTTC. The chain joins TRBV9 to TRBJ2-1; D possibly corresponds to TRBD1 (6 bases). Germline-derived CDR1 and CDR2 are SGDLS and YYNGEE. The CDR3 runs 17 residues. V was shortened by 3 bases and J by 0 bases, with 16 bases between the two germline ends.

This clonotype was detected only a few times. The chain combines TRBV4-2 with TRBJ2-3; D is unclear. This CDR3 region has 16 residues. Germline-derived CDR1 and CDR2 are LGHNA and YNFKEQ. Trimming took 4 bases from V and 0 from J, leaving 14 bases between them. CDR3 in amino acids: CASSPNPQISTDTQYF. Written as DNA, the CDR3 is TGTGCCAGCAGCCCTAACCCACAGATTAGCACAGATACGCAGTATTTT.

In DNA form, the CDR3 reads TGTGCCAGCAGTTTAAGTTGGGGGATCACTGAAGCTTTCTTT. Translating gives CASSLSWGITEAFF. The rearrangement joins TRBV12-3 or TRBV12-4 to TRBJ1-1; the D gene is possibly TRBD1 (5 bases). The CDR3 covers 14 residues. V lost 2 bases and J lost 4, with 11 bases in between.

This clonotype turned up a few times. The chain is built from TRBV7-9 and TRBJ1-4, with D uncertain. V dropped 2 bases and J dropped 5 bases, with 9 bases sitting between them. CDR1 and CDR2 (germline): SEHNR, FQNEAQ (reference sequence). This CDR3 is 14 amino acids long. DNA of the CDR3: TGTGCCAGCAGCTTAAACGCCGCCAATGAAAAACTGTTTTTT. The encoded protein is CASSLNAANEKLFF.

The table lists this clonotype with many counts. This rearrangement joins TRBV12-3 or TRBV12-4 to TRBJ1-4; tentative D call: TRBD1 (6 bases). V dropped 6 bases and J dropped 6 bases, with 29 bases sitting between them. The CDR3 extends over 19 amino acids. CDR3 protein: CASSPYGGRGYVSDEKLFF. In DNA, the CDR3 is TGTGCCAGCAGCCCCTACGGCGGCAGGGGATACGTATCAGATGAAAAACTGTTTTTT.

This clonotype occurred many times. CDR3 loop: CASSLGGGARRGYTF. The CDR3 DNA is TGTGCCAGCAGTTTGGGCGGGGGCGCAAGGAGGGGCTACACCTTC. The rearrangement links TRBV12-3 or TRBV12-4 to TRBJ1-2, with a possible D match to TRBD1 (6 bases). The CDR3 is 15 amino acids. V lost 3 bases and J lost 8, with 19 bases in between.

This clonotype was counted ten times or more. The chain recombines TRBV10-3 with TRBJ1-5; D call uncertain. From germline, CDR1 is ENHRY and CDR2 SYGVKD. This CDR3 is built from 14 residues. The V gene lost 2 bases and the J gene lost 7 bases, with 12 bases spanning the gap. In DNA, the CDR3 is TGTGCCATCAGTGAGCTCCAAGCGGGGCAGCCCCAGCATTTT. Protein product: CAISELQAGQPQHF.

This clonotype has at least ten counts. The V call is TRBV20-1, the J call TRBJ2-1; D perhaps matches TRBD1 (5 bases). This CDR3 comprises 17 residues. Trimming pared 3 bases from V and 0 bases from J, leaving 18 bases between. The germline V gene encodes CDR1 DFQATT and CDR2 SNEGSKA (reference sequence). CDR3 residues: CSASSVGVGPSYNEQFF. As DNA, the CDR3 is TGCAGTGCTAGTTCGGTCGGTGTGGGGCCCTCCTACAATGAGCAGTTCTTC.

The table lists this clonotype with many counts. J is TRBJ2-7 and V is TRBV6-2 or TRBV6-3; D gene ambiguous. Trimming took off 6 bases at V and 3 bases at J, with 15 bases between the two ends. The CDR3 has 14 residues. Germline CDR1 is MNHEY and CDR2 is SVGEGT. Here the CDR3 DNA reads TGTGCCAGCAGACTTCTAGGGCGAAACTACGAGCAGTACTTC. This encodes CASRLLGRNYEQYF.

This clonotype was counted many times. V usage is TRBV11-2 and J usage is TRBJ2-1, with TRBD2 as a possible D gene (6 bases). Trimming pared 2 bases from V and 9 bases from J, leaving 20 bases between. Germline lookup yields CDR1 SGHAT and CDR2 FQNNGV. The CDR3 spans 16 residues. The CDR3 here is CASSLTPGTFTREQFF. The CDR3 DNA is TGTGCCAGCAGCTTAACCCCGGGGACTTTTACGCGTGAGCAGTTCTTC.

The chain recombines TRBV7-9 with TRBJ2-2; D is perhaps TRBD1 or TRBD2 (5 bases each). In germline, CDR1 is SEHNR, CDR2 FQNEAQ (reference sequence). The CDR3 has 14 residues. The ends were cut back, 5 bases at V and 6 bases at J, with 13 bases in the middle. The CDR3 DNA follows: TGTGCCAGCAGCACCCCCGGGACCGCCGGGGAGCTGTTTTTT. This gives the protein CASSTPGTAGELFF.